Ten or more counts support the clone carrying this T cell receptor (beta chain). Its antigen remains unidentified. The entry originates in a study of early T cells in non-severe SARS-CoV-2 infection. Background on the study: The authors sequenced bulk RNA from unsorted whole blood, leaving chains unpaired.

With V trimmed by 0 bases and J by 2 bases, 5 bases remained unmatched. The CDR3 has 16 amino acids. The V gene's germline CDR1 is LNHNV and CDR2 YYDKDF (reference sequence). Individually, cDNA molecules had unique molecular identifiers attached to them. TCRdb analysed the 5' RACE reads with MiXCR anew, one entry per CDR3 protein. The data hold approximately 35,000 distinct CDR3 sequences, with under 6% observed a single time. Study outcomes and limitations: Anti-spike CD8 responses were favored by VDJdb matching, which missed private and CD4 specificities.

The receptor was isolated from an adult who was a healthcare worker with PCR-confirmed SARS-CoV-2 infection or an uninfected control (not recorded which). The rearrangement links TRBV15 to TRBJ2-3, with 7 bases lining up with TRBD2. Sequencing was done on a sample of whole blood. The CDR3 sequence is CATSRDDGGYTDTQYF. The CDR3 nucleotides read TGTGCCACCAGCAGAGATGACGGGGGGTACACAGATACGCAGTATTTT.